The 31 T cell receptor beta chains below were found in one sample sequenced in a study of CD8 T cells in ankylosing spondylitis. TCRdb re-called the 5' RACE reads with MiXCR, one entry per CDR3 protein. The sample lists roughly 150,000 distinct CDR3 sequences, 30% to 40% seen once, with around 6% in the top ten. The sequenced material came from synovial fluid, either unsorted or a sorted T cell fraction (not recorded which). These receptors came from a male donor with ankylosing spondylitis.

The chain joins TRBV19 to TRBJ1-1, with 9 bases that match TRBD1. CDR1 and CDR2 from the germline V gene are LNHDA and SQIVND (reference sequence). The ends lost 3 bases at V and 1 base at J; junction bases unmatched: 3. The CDR3 totals 15 residues. CDR3 protein: CASSIRTGENTEAFF. DNA of the CDR3: TGTGCCAGTAGTATCAGGACAGGGGAGAACACTGAAGCTTTCTTT.

The count of this clonotype is one. The chain is built from TRBV24-1 and TRBJ2-6; D is undetermined. Germline V CDR1 and CDR2: KGHDR, SFDVKD. The CDR3 is 16 amino acids. The V gene lost 3 bases and the J gene lost 2 bases, with 10 bases spanning the gap. The CDR3 DNA reads as TGTGCCACCAGTGATCCAGGTGTCGCTGGGGCCAACGTCCTGACTTTC. Amino acid sequence: CATSDPGVAGANVLTF.

Sample share makes this clonotype medium-sized. The rearrangement uses TRBV6-2 or TRBV6-3 and TRBJ2-3; 9 bases map to TRBD1. CDR1 is MNHEY, CDR2 SVGEGT, per germline. Trimming at V came to 6 bases and at J to 4 bases, leaving 11 bases not matched to a gene. The CDR3 contains 16 residues. The CDR3 loop reads CASSRPGQGKADTQYF. In DNA, the CDR3 is TGTGCCAGCAGCCGCCCCGGACAGGGGAAGGCAGATACGCAGTATTTT.

V usage is TRBV12-3 or TRBV12-4 and J usage is TRBJ1-4; weak D call: TRBD1 (5 bases). V shed 5 bases and J shed 8 bases, with 21 bases lying between them. This CDR3 has 16 residues. The CDR3 region has the DNA TGTGCCAGCAGTCCTCAGAGGGGCCCAGCGGGCGAAAAACTGTTTTTT. Its translation: CASSPQRGPAGEKLFF.

This clonotype has a handful of counts. This chain connects TRBV5-1 to TRBJ2-3; 7 bases agree with TRBD2. V dropped 4 bases and J dropped 1; count of bases not matched to a gene: 6. The CDR3 length is 15 residues. Germline CDR1 is SGHRS and CDR2 is YFSETQ. DNA of the CDR3: TGCGCCAGCAGCCCCGGACTAGAGCGCACAGATACGCAGTATTTT. Translating gives CASSPGLERTDTQYF.

The genes are TRBV6-1 and TRBJ1-4; 11 positions match TRBD1. The J segment lost 1 base and the V segment lost 1 base, leaving 2 bases of the junction unmatched. Germline V lookup: CDR1 MNHNS, CDR2 SASEGT. The CDR3 length is 17 residues. The CDR3 here is CASSEEDRGRTNEKLFF. CDR3 sequence (DNA): TGTGCCAGCAGTGAAGAGGACAGGGGGCGAACTAATGAAAAACTGTTTTTT.

In its sample, this clonotype was seen a few times. The CDR3 spells CSGAETNTGELFF. CDR3 bases: TGCAGTGGTGCTGAAACGAACACCGGGGAGCTGTTTTTT. This sequence joins TRBV20-1 and TRBJ2-2; D ambiguous. Germline assignment: CDR1 DFQATT and CDR2 SNEGSKA (reference sequence). Trimming shortened V by 7 bases and J by 0 bases, and 9 bases separated the two germline ends. CDR3 size: 13 residues.

There are a few counts of this clonotype. The chain employs TRBV12-3 or TRBV12-4 and TRBJ1-5; D remains unclear. This CDR3 comprises 14 residues. Deletions cut 8 bases from V and 0 bases from J, with 11 bases between. CDR3 nucleotides: TGTGCCAGCGCGCGGCAGTATAGCAATCAGCCCCAGCATTTT. It encodes CASARQYSNQPQHF.

This clonotype has a count of ten or more. The chain carries TRBV12-3 or TRBV12-4 and TRBJ1-5; D is unclear. CDR3 length: 13 amino acids. The germline V and J ends were trimmed by 6 bases and 3 bases, with 9 bases remaining between them. CDR3 sequence reads: CASRADLNQPQHF. The CDR3 DNA reads as TGTGCCAGCAGAGCTGATCTCAATCAGCCCCAGCATTTT.

The chain employs TRBV6-2 or TRBV6-3 and TRBJ1-2, with D maybe TRBD1 (6 bases). The length of the CDR3 is 16 residues. Per germline, CDR1 MNHEY and CDR2 SVGEGT. Trimming took 6 bases from V and 0 from J, leaving 17 bases between them. The CDR3 region is CASRPSTGVANYGYTF. CDR3 DNA: TGTGCCAGCAGACCATCGACAGGAGTAGCTAACTATGGCTACACCTTC.

This sequence joins TRBV18 and TRBJ2-1, with 12 bases identical to TRBD2. V gave up 4 bases and J gave up 1 base; unmatched junction bases: 5. The CDR3 runs 17 residues. Germline V gene sequence: CDR1 KGHSH, CDR2 LQKENI. CDR3 DNA sequence: TGTGCCAGCTCACTGACTAGCGGGGGTGGGTCCTACAATGAGCAGTTCTTC. It translates to CASSLTSGGGSYNEQFF.

This clonotype was picked up a small number of times. The rearrangement joins TRBV9 to TRBJ2-2; 8 nucleotides match TRBD1. CDR3 length: 20 amino acids. Germline CDR1 is SGDLS and CDR2 is YYNGEE. With V trimmed by 4 bases and J by 0 bases, 17 bases remained unmatched. CDR3: CASSLGLQGGANTNTGELFF. The CDR3 nucleotides are TGTGCCAGCAGCCTGGGCCTACAGGGGGGAGCCAATACGAACACCGGGGAGCTGTTTTTT.

This clonotype has ten or more counts. This chain connects TRBV7-2 to TRBJ1-5, with TRBD1 as a possible D gene (5 bases). Trimming took off 5 bases at V and 2 bases at J, with 10 bases between the two ends. In germline, CDR1 is SGHTA, CDR2 FQGNSA. This CDR3 spans 14 amino acids. This chain's CDR3 is CASSIRAGNQPQHF. CDR3 nucleotide sequence: TGTGCCAGCAGCATCAGGGCTGGCAATCAGCCCCAGCATTTT.

This clonotype showed up just a few times. V gene TRBV19 combines with J gene TRBJ2-3; D uncertain. V lost 7 bases and J 0 bases, leaving 5 bases between the germline ends. This CDR3 spans 12 amino acids. In germline, CDR1 is LNHDA, CDR2 SQIVND (reference sequence). In DNA form, the CDR3 reads TGTGCCAGTATTTCTAGCACAGATACGCAGTATTTT. This gives the protein CASISSTDTQYF.

The chain joins TRBV2 to TRBJ1-6; D may be TRBD1 (6 bases). Germline V CDR1 and CDR2: SNHLY, FYNNEI. The CDR3 is made up of 13 amino acids. Trimming took off 7 bases at V and 7 bases at J, with 11 bases between the two ends. The CDR3 region is CASNRGNNSPLHF. CDR3 DNA sequence: TGTGCCAGCAATAGGGGGAACAATTCACCCCTCCACTTT.

V usage is TRBV5-1 and J usage is TRBJ1-1; no definite D call. Trimming removed 1 base at V and 3 bases at J, with 7 bases between. Germline loops: CDR1 SGHRS, CDR2 YFSETQ. The CDR3 has 13 residues. CDR3 protein: CASSLNPDTEAFF. CDR3 bases: TGCGCCAGCAGCTTGAATCCCGACACTGAAGCTTTCTTT.

The J gene is TRBJ2-5, the V gene TRBV28; D possibly matches TRBD1 or TRBD2 (5 bases each). V was clipped by 4 bases and J by 7 bases, with 22 bases between them. Germline V lookup: CDR1 MDHEN, CDR2 SYDVKM. The CDR3 contains 16 residues. CDR3 protein: CASSWGSSLSIGTQYF. CDR3 DNA: TGTGCCAGCAGTTGGGGGTCAAGCCTATCGATTGGGACCCAGTACTTC.

This chain uses TRBV3-1 with TRBJ2-1; 13 bases map to TRBD2. The germline V gene has CDR1 LGHDT and CDR2 YNNKEL (reference sequence). V lost 3 bases, J lost 8 bases, and 4 bases stayed unmatched. CDR3 length equals 15 residues. The CDR3 sequence is CASSHGLAGAYEQFF. Written as DNA, the CDR3 is TGTGCCAGCAGCCACGGACTAGCGGGAGCCTATGAGCAGTTCTTC.

This clonotype was found many times. V is TRBV12-3 or TRBV12-4 and J is TRBJ2-5, with 7 bases matching TRBD2. V trimming: 4 bases; J trimming: 4 bases; junction bases outside the gene matches: 6. The CDR3 runs to 14 residues. For the CDR3, the DNA is TGTGCCAGCAGTTCAGGGCGCGGGGGAGAGACCCAGTACTTC. Translated: CASSSGRGGETQYF.

This clonotype has a count of ten or more. The chain couples TRBV7-9 to TRBJ2-2; TRBD2 is a possible D gene (5 bases). The CDR3 has 12 residues. Germline V gives CDR1 SEHNR, CDR2 FQNEAQ (reference sequence). V gave up 10 bases and J gave up 3 bases, with 9 bases separating them. The CDR3 is CATPADTGELFF. In DNA form, the CDR3 reads TGTGCCACCCCAGCGGACACCGGGGAGCTGTTTTTT.

The CDR3 region has the DNA TGTGCCAGCAGCTTGAGCACCAACACGCAGTATTTT. It yields the protein CASSLSTNTQYF. This chain joins TRBV7-2 and TRBJ2-3; D not certain. Trimming pared 3 bases from V and 9 bases from J, leaving 10 bases between. Germline lookup yields CDR1 SGHTA and CDR2 FQGNSA. The CDR3 consists of 12 residues.

In this sample, this clonotype turned up many times. The rearrangement joins TRBV27 to TRBJ2-5, with 7 bases identical to TRBD1. The CDR3 loop spans 15 amino acids. V was pared by 5 bases and J by 3 bases, with 9 bases of the junction left unmatched. The V gene's germline CDR1 is MNHEY and CDR2 SMNVEV (reference sequence). The CDR3 bases are TGTGCCAGCAGTCCTCTACAGGGGTCGAAAGAGACCCAGTACTTC. This gives the protein CASSPLQGSKETQYF.

The genes are TRBV7-2 and TRBJ1-2; 7 bases map to TRBD1. Per the germline V gene, CDR1 is SGHTA and CDR2 is FQGNSA. With V trimmed by 1 base and J by 7 bases, 3 bases remained unmatched. This CDR3 has 13 amino acids. The CDR3 coding sequence is TGTGCCAGCAGCTTAGAGGGGGCGGGTGGCTACACCTTC. It specifies CASSLEGAGGYTF.

The rearrangement joins TRBV20-1 to TRBJ2-1; D perhaps matches TRBD2 (5 bases). The germline V gene has CDR1 DFQATT and CDR2 SNEGSKA (reference sequence). V gave up 6 bases and J gave up 4 bases, with 13 bases separating them. The CDR3 consists of 13 residues. The chain's CDR3 is CSAAGNQYNEQFF. The CDR3 DNA follows: TGCAGTGCGGCGGGTAACCAATACAATGAGCAGTTCTTC.

This clonotype was recorded many times. The V call is TRBV29-1, the J call TRBJ2-5; 7 positions agree with TRBD1. Germline V gene sequence: CDR1 SQVTM, CDR2 ANQGSEA. J was trimmed by 3 bases and V by 5 bases; bases with no gene match: 9. This CDR3 is built from 14 residues. As DNA, the CDR3 is TGCAGCGTTAAGCACCGGGACAGTAAAGAGACCCAGTACTTC. This gives the protein CSVKHRDSKETQYF.

There are many counts of this clonotype. V gene TRBV5-1 combines with J gene TRBJ1-1; D may be TRBD1 (5 bases). The CDR3 consists of 16 residues. V lost 0 bases and J 4 bases, leaving 16 bases between the germline ends. Germline CDR1 SGHRS, CDR2 YFSETQ. CDR3 residues: CASSLAPGPGSTEAFF. CDR3 in DNA: TGCGCCAGCAGCTTGGCCCCGGGACCGGGGAGCACTGAAGCTTTCTTT. The variable domain in full, with the rest retrieved from reference TRBV5-1 and TRBJ1-1, is KAGVTQTPRYLIKTRGQQVTLSCSPISGHRSVSWYQQTPGQGLQFLFEYFSETQRNKGNFPGRFSGRQFSNSRSEMNVSTLELGDSALYLCASSLAPGPGSTEAFFGQGTRLTVV.

This clonotype has only a few counts. The chain carries TRBV9 and TRBJ2-5, with TRBD1 matching 8 bases. The CDR3 runs 16 residues. CDR1 SGDLS and CDR2 YYNGEE come from the germline V gene. Trimming removed 3 bases from V and 4 bases from J; junction bases left unmatched: 11. The CDR3 nucleotides are TGTGCCAGCAGCGAGACCGGGACAGGCGTCTTAGAGACCCAGTACTTC. It is translated as CASSETGTGVLETQYF.

This clonotype has a count of ten or more. The chain joins TRBV7-2 to TRBJ2-5; TRBD1 might be the D (5 bases). V was trimmed by 1 base and J by 6 bases, leaving 12 bases between them. The CDR3 contains 14 residues. CDR1 is SGHTA, CDR2 FQGNSA, per germline. The CDR3 loop reads CASSLGAGPKTQYF. DNA of the CDR3: TGTGCCAGCAGCTTAGGGGCAGGGCCCAAGACCCAGTACTTC.

The gene calls are TRBV5-6 and TRBJ2-7, with TRBD1 matching 7 bases. Germline V gene data show CDR1 as SGHDT and CDR2 as YYEEEE. V shed 2 bases, J shed 2 bases, and the junction held 7 bases outside the gene matches. The CDR3 spans 15 residues. The DNA of the CDR3 is TGTGCCAGCAGCTTTCTGGGACAGTCAACCTACGAGCAGTACTTC. This gives the protein CASSFLGQSTYEQYF.

The J gene is TRBJ2-2, the V gene TRBV7-2, with D maybe TRBD2 (6 bases). The CDR3 extends over 15 amino acids. Germline loops: CDR1 SGHTA, CDR2 FQGNSA. V lost 4 bases and J 1 base, leaving 10 bases between the germline ends. The DNA for the CDR3 is TGTGCCAGCAGCTCTCTCGGGGGGAACACCGGGGAGCTGTTTTTT. Translation gives CASSSLGGNTGELFF.

The sample holds many counts of this clonotype. This chain joins TRBV9 and TRBJ2-2, with a tentative D call TRBD1 (5 bases). The germline V and J ends were trimmed by 5 bases and 3 bases, with 14 bases remaining between them. The germline V gene has CDR1 SGDLS and CDR2 YYNGEE. CDR3 length: 15 residues. This CDR3 is CASSPRAKDTGELFF. CDR3 nucleotides: TGTGCCAGCAGTCCCAGGGCGAAGGACACCGGGGAGCTGTTTTTT.